The 10 T cell receptor beta chains given below trace back to one sample, sequenced in a study of blood T cell repertoires in COVID-19. Some clones are missing from TCRdb's copy, which holds only in-frame ones; the method was immunoSEQ multiplex PCR. Of around 260,000 clones in the sample, about 86% were seen once. Sequenced sample: PBMCs or T cells enriched from blood (not recorded which). Receptor source: a man aged 30 to 45 with acute COVID-19.

This chain joins TRBV6-4 and TRBJ2-1; no clear D. V lost 0 bases and J lost 8, with 8 bases in between. CDR1 MRHNA and CDR2 SNTAGT come from the germline V gene. The CDR3 spans 13 residues. The CDR3 sequence: CASSDSSPDEQFF. The CDR3 DNA reads TGTGCCAGCAGTGACTCTTCCCCTGATGAGCAGTTCTTC.

The chain employs TRBV5-5 and TRBJ2-5, with D unresolved. The CDR3 length is 15 residues. Trimming removed 0 bases from V and 5 bases from J, with 14 bases in between. Looked up from germline, CDR1 is SGHKS and CDR2 is YYEKEE (reference sequence). The CDR3 region is CASSLGQAGSETQYF. CDR3 sequence (DNA): TGTGCCAGCAGCTTGGGCCAGGCAGGATCGGAGACCCAGTACTTC.

The V call is TRBV19, the J call TRBJ2-5; unclear D gene. The CDR3 extends over 13 amino acids. Trimming removed 5 bases at V and 4 bases at J, with 11 bases between. Germline CDR1 LNHDA, CDR2 SQIVND (reference sequence). The CDR3 region is CASSSQKRETQYF. The CDR3 DNA follows: TGTGCCAGTAGTTCACAGAAACGAGAGACCCAGTACTTC.

In its sample, this clone was seen a few times. This chain uses TRBV6-5 with TRBJ1-5; possibly TRBD1 for D (5 bases). The CDR3 is made up of 12 amino acids. CDR1 is MNHEY, CDR2 SVGAGI, per germline. V shed 6 bases and J shed 7 bases, with 10 bases lying between them. CDR3 coding DNA: TGTGCCAGCAGGGAGGGGAGCCAGCCCCAGCATTTT. It is translated as CASREGSQPQHF.

The chain uses TRBV7-9 and TRBJ2-1, with unresolved D. Trimming took off 5 bases at V and 0 bases at J, with 11 bases between the two ends. The CDR3 consists of 15 residues. The germline V gene has CDR1 SEHNR and CDR2 FQNEAQ (reference sequence). The CDR3: CASSPSESSYNEQFF. The CDR3 coding sequence is TGTGCCAGCAGCCCATCGGAGAGCTCCTACAATGAGCAGTTCTTC.

This sequence joins TRBV5-4 and TRBJ2-1; 10 positions agree with TRBD2. Germline V gene data show CDR1 as SGHNT and CDR2 as YYREEE (reference sequence). V dropped 6 bases and J dropped 6; count of bases not matched to a gene: 6. The CDR3 totals 14 residues. The CDR3 spells CASKERGGLNEQFF. DNA for the CDR3: TGTGCCAGCAAGGAGCGGGGGGGCCTCAATGAGCAGTTCTTC.

This clone was detected a few times. The V call is TRBV28, the J call TRBJ1-6; 7 nucleotides line up with TRBD1. Germline trimming cut 6 bases from V and 0 bases from J; bases unmatched to any gene: 5. The length of the CDR3 is 16 residues. Germline CDR1 reads MDHEN; CDR2 reads SYDVKM. CDR3 loop: CASSMTGSSYNSPLHF. The CDR3 DNA follows: TGTGCCAGCAGCATGACAGGGAGCTCCTATAATTCACCCCTCCACTTT.

The chain carries TRBV12-5 and TRBJ1-5, with no clear D. This CDR3 has 14 residues. Trimming pared 1 base from V and 4 bases from J, leaving 8 bases between. CDR1 LGHNT and CDR2 FRNRAP come from the germline V gene. In DNA form, the CDR3 reads TGTGCTAGTGGTTTGGCCCCTTATAATCAGCCCCAGCATTTT. Translating gives CASGLAPYNQPQHF.

This clone has just one count. The chain employs TRBV27 and TRBJ2-5; no clear D gene. The CDR3 runs 13 residues. CDR1 MNHEY and CDR2 SMNVEV come from the germline V gene (reference sequence). V gave up 7 bases and J gave up 7 bases, with 16 bases separating them. DNA for the CDR3: TGTGCCAGCAAGCTGGGTCAGACGGGGACCCAGTACTTC. Translation: CASKLGQTGTQYF.

This clone was detected only once. The J gene is TRBJ2-1, the V gene TRBV5-5; a weak D match, TRBD1 (6 bases). The CDR3 sequence is 15 residues long. Germline V gives CDR1 SGHKS, CDR2 YYEKEE (reference sequence). Trimming pared 4 bases from V and 0 bases from J, leaving 11 bases between. CDR3 in DNA: TGTGCCAGCAGCCCGGGACAACTCTCCTACAATGAGCAGTTCTTC. Encoded protein: CASSPGQLSYNEQFF.